This entry features one TCR beta chain sequence. Its target is unknown. The data stem from a study of cytomegalovirus exposure and HLA in healthy donors. V dropped 2 bases and J dropped 1 base, with 8 bases sitting between them. Per the germline V gene, CDR1 is LGHNA and CDR2 is YSLEER. The CDR3 consists of 15 residues. Study outcomes and limitations: In vitro, three CMV-associated chains proved specific for CMV antigens. Cytomegalovirus-associated TCR beta chains were listed, numbering roughly 150.

The method was immunoSEQ multiplex PCR; TCRdb's version includes in-frame clones alone and lacks a portion of them. The table records about 130,000 clones, roughly 87% of them present only once. This chain uses TRBV4-3 with TRBJ2-2; D perhaps matches TRBD1 (5 bases). The receptor comes from a woman younger than 35 in good health and CMV-seropositive. The sequenced sample was PBMCs. The DNA for the CDR3 is TGCGCCAGCAGCCAATCCCAGGGGAACACCGGGGAGCTGTTTTTT. Protein: CASSQSQGNTGELFF.